This TCR beta chain is drawn from a study of metastatic and nonmetastatic thyroid tumors. Study-level information: The comparison covered peripheral blood and tumor or nodule tissue in malignant and benign thyroid patients.

General study points: TCR beta diversity was reportedly significantly higher in malignant thyroid tumors than benign nodules, in blood and tumor.

Methods used by the authors: A classifier of distant metastasis in papillary thyroid cancer was built from CDR3 differences (across clinicopathological groups). TCRdb re-clonotyped the PCR reads via MiXCR. These V and J calls are TCRdb output, not the study's own analysis. The sample has about 18,000 clones; approximately 35% are singletons. Thyroid surgery was preceded by no treatment in any patient. Turning to this clone: Its antigen is unknown.

The sequence was collected from a male donor with papillary thyroid cancer or a benign thyroid nodule (not recorded which). Some clones in this sample may be carry-over from other donors' samples. Sequenced input: tumor tissue.

CDR3 region: CASEIVSVPGELFF. The CDR3 DNA follows: TGTGCTAGCGAAATTGTTTCGGTTCCCGGGGAGCTGTTTTTT. This chain joins TRBV19 and TRBJ2-2; perhaps TRBD2 as D (5 bases). The CDR3 runs to 14 residues. The V gene's germline CDR1 is LNHDA and CDR2 SQIVND (reference sequence).